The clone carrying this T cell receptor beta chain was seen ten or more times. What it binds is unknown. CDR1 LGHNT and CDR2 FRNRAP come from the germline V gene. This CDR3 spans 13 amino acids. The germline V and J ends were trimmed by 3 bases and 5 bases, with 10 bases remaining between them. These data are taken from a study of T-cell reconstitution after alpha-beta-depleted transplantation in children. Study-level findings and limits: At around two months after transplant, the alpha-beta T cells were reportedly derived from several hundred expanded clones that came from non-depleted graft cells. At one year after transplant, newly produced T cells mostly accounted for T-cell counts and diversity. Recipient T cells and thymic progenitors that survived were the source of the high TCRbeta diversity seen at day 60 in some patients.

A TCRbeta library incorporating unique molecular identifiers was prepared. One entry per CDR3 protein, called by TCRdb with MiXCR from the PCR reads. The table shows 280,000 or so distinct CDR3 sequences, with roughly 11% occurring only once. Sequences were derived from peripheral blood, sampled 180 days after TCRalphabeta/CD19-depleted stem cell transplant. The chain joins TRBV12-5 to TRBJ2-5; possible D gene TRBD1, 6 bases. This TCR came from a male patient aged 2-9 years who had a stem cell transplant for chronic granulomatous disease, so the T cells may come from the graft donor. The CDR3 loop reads CASGFGQGETQYF. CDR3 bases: TGTGCTAGTGGTTTCGGGCAGGGGGAGACCCAGTACTTC.